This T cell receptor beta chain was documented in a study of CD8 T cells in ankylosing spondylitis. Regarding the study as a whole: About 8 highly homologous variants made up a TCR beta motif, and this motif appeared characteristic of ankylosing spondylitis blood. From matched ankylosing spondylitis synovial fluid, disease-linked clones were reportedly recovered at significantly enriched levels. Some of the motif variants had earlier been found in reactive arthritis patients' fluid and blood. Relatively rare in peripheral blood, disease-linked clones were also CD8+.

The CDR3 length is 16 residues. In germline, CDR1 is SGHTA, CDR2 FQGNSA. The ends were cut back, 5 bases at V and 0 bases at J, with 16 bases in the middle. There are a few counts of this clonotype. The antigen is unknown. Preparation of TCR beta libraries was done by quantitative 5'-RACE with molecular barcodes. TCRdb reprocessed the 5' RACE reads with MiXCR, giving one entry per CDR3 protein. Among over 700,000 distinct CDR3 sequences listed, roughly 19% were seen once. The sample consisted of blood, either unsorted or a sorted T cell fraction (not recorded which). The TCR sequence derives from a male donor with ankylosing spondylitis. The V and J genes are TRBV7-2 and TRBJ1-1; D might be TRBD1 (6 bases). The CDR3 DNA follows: TGTGCCAGCAGCAGACCACAGGGTCCCCTGAACACTGAAGCTTTCTTT. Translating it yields CASSRPQGPLNTEAFF.